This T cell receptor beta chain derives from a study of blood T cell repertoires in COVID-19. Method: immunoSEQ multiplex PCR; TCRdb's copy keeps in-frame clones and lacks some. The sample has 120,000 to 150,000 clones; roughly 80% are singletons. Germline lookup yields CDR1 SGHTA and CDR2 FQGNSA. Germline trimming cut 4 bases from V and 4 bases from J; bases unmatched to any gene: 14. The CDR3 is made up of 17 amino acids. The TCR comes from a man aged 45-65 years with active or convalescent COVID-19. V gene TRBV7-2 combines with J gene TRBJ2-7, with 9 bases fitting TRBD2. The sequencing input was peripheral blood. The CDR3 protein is CASSYPRGREGLYEQYF. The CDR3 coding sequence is TGTGCCAGCAGCTACCCTCGTGGGCGGGAGGGCTTGTACGAGCAGTACTTC.